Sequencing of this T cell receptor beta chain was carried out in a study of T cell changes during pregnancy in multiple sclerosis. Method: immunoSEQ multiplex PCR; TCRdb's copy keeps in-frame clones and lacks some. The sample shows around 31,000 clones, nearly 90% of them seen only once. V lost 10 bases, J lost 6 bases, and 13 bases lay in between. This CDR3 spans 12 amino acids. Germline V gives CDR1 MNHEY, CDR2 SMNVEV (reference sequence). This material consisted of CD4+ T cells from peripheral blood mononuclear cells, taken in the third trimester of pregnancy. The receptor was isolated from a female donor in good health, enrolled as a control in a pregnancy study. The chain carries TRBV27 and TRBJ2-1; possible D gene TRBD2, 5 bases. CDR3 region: CATFRTFNEQFF. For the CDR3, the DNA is TGTGCCACTTTCCGGACTTTCAATGAGCAGTTCTTC.